Listed below are T cell receptor beta chains from one sample, sequenced in a study of T cells in Graves' hyperthyroidism and ophthalmopathy. TCRdb itself ran the multiplex PCR reads through MiXCR, one entry per CDR3 protein. The repertoire holds hundreds of thousands of distinct CDR3 sequences, with around 13% as singletons. Specimen: blood. These receptors originate from a woman in her fifties or sixties with Graves' ophthalmopathy. Each CDR3 is given with its conserved first and last residue. The order of the fields is V gene, CDR3 protein.

>TRBV6-6
CASSYSTFIDTEAFF
>TRBV20-1
CSATEGGNEQFF
>TRBV4-1
CASSQETGRHQPQHF
>TRBV6-1
CASGDGNYEQFF
>TRBV2
CASSDSGLAGKDTQYF
>TRBV20-1
CSARGGYPPFSYEQYF
>TRBV6-2/TRBV6-3
CASSYSIPSGGSSYNEQFF
>TRBV6-1
CASSDVASLVYEQFF
>TRBV11-2
CASRWGTGTPPNTGELFF
>TRBV11-2
CASSQPTLAFGKSYEQYF
>TRBV7-9
CASSFGLGYEQYF
>TRBV7-9
CASSLLDSEYNEQFF
>TRBV7-2
CASSLSWDSNEQFF
>TRBV20-1
CSASPDFHNEQFF
>TRBV28
CASRFEMGGESYEQYF
>TRBV6-1
CASSRGLNDEQYF
>TRBV30
CAWSGEEAGDEQFF
>TRBV28
CASSGRDSRQETQYF
>TRBV6-2/TRBV6-3
CASSPVERGPGETQYF
>TRBV20-1
CSARHGSGQPQHF
>TRBV27
CASSSEAGTMNTEAFF
>TRBV29-1
CSASGIRNEQFF
>TRBV14
CASSFRELTDTQYF
>TRBV5-1
CASSRPGTGNTEAFF
>TRBV20-1
CSARSPAGGPPRGIQYF
>TRBV2
CASRILAGAGETQYF
>TRBV10-3
CALRPGQSYEQYF
>TRBV28
CASSLEGWVTEAFF
>TRBV20-1
CSARDLSGTDTQYF
>TRBV7-9
CASSFQEDTEAFF
>TRBV20-1
CSARFVGEQYF
>TRBV29-1
CSVAESTGGSYEQYF
>TRBV12-3/TRBV12-4
CASNEEGSNQPQHF
>TRBV4-3
CASSQDGLAGLTYNEQFF
>TRBV6-2/TRBV6-3
CASRASGGGNIFAFF
>TRBV7-8
CASSRLLVAGNEQFF
>TRBV28
CASSLPGMLSGELFF
>TRBV10-3
CAISERVATYEQYF
>TRBV3-1
CASSPTGLPEAFF
>TRBV28
CASSWLGGGYGYTF
>TRBV11-3
CASSSTSGIDNEQFF
>TRBV7-3
CASSGGGTETQYF
>TRBV30
CAEADTSYNEQFF
>TRBV2
CASSSVGQPQHF
>TRBV7-8
CASSSAQAKGYTF
>TRBV7-9
CASSLRTSGANVLTF
>TRBV5-1
CASSSDGTLLTEAFF
>TRBV10-3
CAISLAGITDTQYF
>TRBV5-6
CASSLDGQSGTEAFF
>TRBV20-1
CSANPGGRVYEQYF
>TRBV5-1
CASSWGSGPGELFF
>TRBV7-2
CASSLYPTGYTGELFF
>TRBV27
CASSLSASFHSGANVLTF
>TRBV12-3/TRBV12-4
CASSKGGNIQYF
>TRBV27
CASSLDRGDTQYF
>TRBV5-4
CASSLLGGISYNEQFF
>TRBV7-2
CASRVGATSDTQYF